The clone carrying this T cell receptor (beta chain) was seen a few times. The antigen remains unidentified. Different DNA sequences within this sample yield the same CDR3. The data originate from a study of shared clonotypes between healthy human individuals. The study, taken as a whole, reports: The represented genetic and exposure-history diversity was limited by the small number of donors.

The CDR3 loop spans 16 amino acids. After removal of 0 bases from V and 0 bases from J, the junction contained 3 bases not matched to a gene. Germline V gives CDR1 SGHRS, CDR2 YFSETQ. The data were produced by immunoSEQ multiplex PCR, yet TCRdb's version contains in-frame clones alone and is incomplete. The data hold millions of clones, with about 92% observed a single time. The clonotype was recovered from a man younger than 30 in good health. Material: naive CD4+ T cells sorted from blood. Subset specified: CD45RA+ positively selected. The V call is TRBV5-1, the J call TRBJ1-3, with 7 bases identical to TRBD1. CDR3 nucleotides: TGCGCCAGCAGCTTGGCCGGGACAGTCTCTGGAAACACCATATATTTT. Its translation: CASSLAGTVSGNTIYF.